Described below is a single TCR beta chain sequence and its context. This sample was taken from a study of OX40 agonist ivuxolimab in advanced cancers. The CDR3 loop spans 15 amino acids. CDR1 SNHLY and CDR2 FYNNEI come from the germline V gene. V lost 7 bases and J 0 bases, leaving 13 bases between the germline ends. Libraries were prepared by immunoSEQ multiplex PCR; TCRdb keeps only in-frame clonotypes and omits some of them. The sample holds some 15,000 clones, approximately 85% seen once. This TCR came from an adult with an advanced solid tumor such as melanoma, head and neck, liver or kidney cancer. The chain couples TRBV2 to TRBJ2-1, with D unclear. This specimen was CD4+ or CD8+ T cells sorted from blood, taken in a trial of the OX40 agonist ivuxolimab. The CDR3 region has the DNA TGTGCCAGCAAGTTGGTATTTAGCTCCTACAATGAGCAGTTCTTC. Translating it yields CASKLVFSSYNEQFF.